These T cell receptor beta chains were read from a single sample in a study of T cells in Graves' hyperthyroidism and ophthalmopathy. MiXCR was run by TCRdb on the multiplex PCR reads, yielding one entry per CDR3 protein. Of about 520,000 distinct CDR3 sequences in the sample, roughly 20% are singletons; the top ten hold roughly 29%. The sample taken for sequencing was blood. Receptor source: a man aged 18 to 35 with Graves' hyperthyroidism. Each CDR3 is given with its conserved first and last residue. The D gene is left open where the match is weak. Clone size is shown for a subset of rows, as once, few, many or a class of expanded clone.

V	D	length	size	J	CDR3	DNA
TRBV2	-	15	many	TRBJ1-1	CASRALGGKNTEAFF	TGTGCCAGCAGGGCCCTGGGGGGTAAGAACACTGAAGCTTTCTTT
TRBV27	TRBD2	15	-	TRBJ2-5	CASSLNGGRVETQYF	TGTGCCAGCAGTTTAAATGGCGGGAGGGTAGAGACCCAGTACTTC
TRBV12-3/TRBV12-4	-	16	many	TRBJ1-5	CASRPGGAGGFQPQHF	TGTGCCAGCAGGCCGGGGGGCGCGGGTGGATTCCAGCCCCAGCATTTT
TRBV6-5	-	14	many	TRBJ2-7	CASSYAKGAYEQYF	TGTGCCAGCAGTTACGCCAAGGGGGCCTACGAGCAGTACTTC
TRBV28	TRBD2	16	many	TRBJ2-7	CASSPYYGGAGNEQYF	TGTGCCAGCAGTCCCTATTACGGGGGGGCTGGAAACGAGCAGTACTTC
TRBV12-3/TRBV12-4	TRBD1	13	many	TRBJ1-2	CASDRGQGYGYTF	TGTGCCAGCGACAGGGGACAGGGGTATGGCTACACCTTC
TRBV28	-	14	many	TRBJ1-2	CASSTGMGDYGYTF	TGTGCCAGCAGTACCGGAATGGGTGACTATGGCTACACCTTC
TRBV11-2	TRBD1	15	-	TRBJ2-5	CASSDMRGRGETQYF	TGTGCCAGCAGCGATATGAGGGGGCGCGGGGAGACCCAGTACTTC
TRBV24-1	TRBD1	16	-	TRBJ1-1	CATSDLGQGAVGEAFF	TGTGCCACCAGTGATCTAGGACAGGGGGCGGTCGGTGAAGCTTTCTTT
TRBV20-1	-	13	few	TRBJ1-3	CSARVASGNTIYF	TGCAGTGCTAGAGTTGCCTCTGGAAACACCATATATTTT
TRBV19	-	15	-	TRBJ2-5	CASSINRLQGETQYF	TGTGCCAGTAGTATTAACCGGCTGCAGGGAGAGACCCAGTACTTC
TRBV7-8	-	16	-	TRBJ2-5	CASSNSGTQTGETQYF	TGTGCCAGCAGCAATAGCGGTACCCAAACCGGGGAGACCCAGTACTTC